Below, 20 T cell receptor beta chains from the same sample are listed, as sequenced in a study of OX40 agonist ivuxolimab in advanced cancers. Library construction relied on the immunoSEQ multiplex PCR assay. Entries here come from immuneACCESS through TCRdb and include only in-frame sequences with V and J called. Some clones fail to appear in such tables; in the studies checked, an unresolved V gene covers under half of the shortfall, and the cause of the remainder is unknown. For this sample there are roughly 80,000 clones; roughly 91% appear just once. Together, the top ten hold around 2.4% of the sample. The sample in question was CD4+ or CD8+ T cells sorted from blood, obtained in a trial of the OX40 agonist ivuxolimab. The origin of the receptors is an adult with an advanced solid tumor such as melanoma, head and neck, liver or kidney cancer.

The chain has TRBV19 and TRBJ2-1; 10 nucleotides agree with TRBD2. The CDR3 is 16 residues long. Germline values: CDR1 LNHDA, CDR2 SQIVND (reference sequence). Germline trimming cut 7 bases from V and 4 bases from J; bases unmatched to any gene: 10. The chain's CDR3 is CASKGIAGGFYNEQFF. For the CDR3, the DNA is TGTGCCAGTAAGGGGATAGCGGGGGGTTTTTACAATGAGCAGTTCTTC.

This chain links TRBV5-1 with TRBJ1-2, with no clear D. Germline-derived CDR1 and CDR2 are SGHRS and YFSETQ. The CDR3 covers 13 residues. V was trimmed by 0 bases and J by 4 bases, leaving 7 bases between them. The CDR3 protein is CASSLERPYGYTF. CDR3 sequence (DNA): TGCGCCAGCAGCTTGGAAAGGCCCTATGGCTACACCTTC.

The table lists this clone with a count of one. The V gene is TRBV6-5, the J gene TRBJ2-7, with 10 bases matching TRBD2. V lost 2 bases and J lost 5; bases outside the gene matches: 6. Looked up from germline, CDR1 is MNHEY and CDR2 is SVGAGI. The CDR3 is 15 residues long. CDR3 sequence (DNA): TGTGCCAGCAGTTACCGAGGGACTAGCGTGAACGAGCAGTACTTC. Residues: CASSYRGTSVNEQYF.

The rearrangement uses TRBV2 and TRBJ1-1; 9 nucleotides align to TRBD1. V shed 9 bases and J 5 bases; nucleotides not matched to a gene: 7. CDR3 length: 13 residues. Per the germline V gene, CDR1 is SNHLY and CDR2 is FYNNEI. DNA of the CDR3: TGTGCCAGTGGGACAGGGCAAGATACTGAAGCTTTCTTT. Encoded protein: CASGTGQDTEAFF.

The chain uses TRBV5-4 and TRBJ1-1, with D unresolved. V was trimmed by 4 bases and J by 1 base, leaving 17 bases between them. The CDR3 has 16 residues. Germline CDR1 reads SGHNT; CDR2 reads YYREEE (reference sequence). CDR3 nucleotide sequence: TGTGCCAGCAGCCAGACCCTGGCGGGATCGAACACTGAAGCTTTCTTT. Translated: CASSQTLAGSNTEAFF.

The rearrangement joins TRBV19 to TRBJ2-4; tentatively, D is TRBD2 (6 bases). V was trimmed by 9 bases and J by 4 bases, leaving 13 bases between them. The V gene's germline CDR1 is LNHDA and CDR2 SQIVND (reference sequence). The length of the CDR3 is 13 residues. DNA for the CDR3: TGTGCCAGCGCTAGCGAGAGTAAAAACATTCAGTACTTC. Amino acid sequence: CASASESKNIQYF.

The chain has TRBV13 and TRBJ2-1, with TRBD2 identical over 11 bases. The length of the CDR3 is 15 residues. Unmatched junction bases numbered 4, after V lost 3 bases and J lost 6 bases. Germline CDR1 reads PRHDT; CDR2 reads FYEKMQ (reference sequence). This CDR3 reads CASSLDSGGANEQFF. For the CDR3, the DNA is TGTGCCAGCAGCTTGGATAGCGGGGGGGCCAATGAGCAGTTCTTC. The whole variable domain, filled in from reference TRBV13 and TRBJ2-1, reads AAGVIQSPRHLIKEKRETATLKCYPIPRHDTVYWYQQGPGQDPQFLISFYEKMQSDKGSIPDRFSAQQFSDYHSELNMSSLELGDSALYFCASSLDSGGANEQFFGPGTRLTVL.

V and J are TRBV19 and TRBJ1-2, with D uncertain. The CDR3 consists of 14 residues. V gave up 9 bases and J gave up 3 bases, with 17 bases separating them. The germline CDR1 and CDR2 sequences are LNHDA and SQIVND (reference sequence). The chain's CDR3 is CASSDHTFYYGYTF. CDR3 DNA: TGTGCCAGCTCCGACCATACCTTCTACTATGGCTACACCTTC.

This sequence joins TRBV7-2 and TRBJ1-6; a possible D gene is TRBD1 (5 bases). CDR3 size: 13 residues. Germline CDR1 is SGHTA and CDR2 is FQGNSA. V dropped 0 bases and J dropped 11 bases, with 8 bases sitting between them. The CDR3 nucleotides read TGTGCCAGCAGCTTAGCGGGGGGTGCACCCCTCCACTTT. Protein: CASSLAGGAPLHF.

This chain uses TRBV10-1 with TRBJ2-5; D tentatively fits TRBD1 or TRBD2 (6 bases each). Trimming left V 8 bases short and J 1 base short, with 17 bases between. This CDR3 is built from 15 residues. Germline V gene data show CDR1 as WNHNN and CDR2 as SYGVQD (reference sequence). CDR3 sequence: CASAPTGASQETQYF. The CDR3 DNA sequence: TGCGCCAGCGCCCCCACGGGGGCGTCCCAAGAGACCCAGTACTTC.

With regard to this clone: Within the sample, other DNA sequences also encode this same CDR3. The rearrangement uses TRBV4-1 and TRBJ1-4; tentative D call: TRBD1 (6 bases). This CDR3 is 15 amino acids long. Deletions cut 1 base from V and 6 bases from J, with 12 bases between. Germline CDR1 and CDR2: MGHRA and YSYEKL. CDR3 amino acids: CASSQGQGKDEKLFF. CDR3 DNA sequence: TGCGCCAGCAGCCAAGGCCAGGGGAAGGATGAAAAACTGTTTTTT.

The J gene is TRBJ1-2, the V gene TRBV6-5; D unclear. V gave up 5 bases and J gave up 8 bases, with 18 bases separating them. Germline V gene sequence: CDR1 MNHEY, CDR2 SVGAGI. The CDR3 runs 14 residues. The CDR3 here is CASSTREGHNGYTF. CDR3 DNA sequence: TGTGCCAGCAGTACCCGGGAAGGCCATAACGGCTACACCTTC.

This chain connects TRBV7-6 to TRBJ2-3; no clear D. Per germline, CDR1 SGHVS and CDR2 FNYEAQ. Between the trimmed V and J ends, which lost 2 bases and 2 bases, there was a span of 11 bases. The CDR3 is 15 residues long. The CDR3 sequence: CASSLPNRATDTQYF. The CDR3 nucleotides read TGTGCCAGCAGCTTACCCAACAGAGCCACAGATACGCAGTATTTT.

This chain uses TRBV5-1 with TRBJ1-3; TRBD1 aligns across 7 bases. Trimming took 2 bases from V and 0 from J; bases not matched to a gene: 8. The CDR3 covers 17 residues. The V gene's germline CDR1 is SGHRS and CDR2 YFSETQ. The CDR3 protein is CASSFNLDRTSGNTIYF. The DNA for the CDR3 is TGCGCCAGCAGCTTTAATCTGGACAGGACCTCTGGAAACACCATATATTTT.

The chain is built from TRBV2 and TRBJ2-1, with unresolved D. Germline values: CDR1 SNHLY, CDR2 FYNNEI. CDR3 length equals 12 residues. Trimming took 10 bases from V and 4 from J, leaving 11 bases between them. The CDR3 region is CATTPTYNEQFF. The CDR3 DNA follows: TGTGCCACTACACCGACGTACAATGAGCAGTTCTTC.

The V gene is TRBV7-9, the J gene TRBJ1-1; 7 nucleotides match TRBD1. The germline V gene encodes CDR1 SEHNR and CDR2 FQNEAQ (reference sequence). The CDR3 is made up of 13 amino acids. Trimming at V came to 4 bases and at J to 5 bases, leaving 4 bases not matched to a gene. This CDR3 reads CASSSAGGTEAFF. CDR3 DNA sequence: TGTGCCAGCAGCTCCGCAGGGGGGACTGAAGCTTTCTTT.

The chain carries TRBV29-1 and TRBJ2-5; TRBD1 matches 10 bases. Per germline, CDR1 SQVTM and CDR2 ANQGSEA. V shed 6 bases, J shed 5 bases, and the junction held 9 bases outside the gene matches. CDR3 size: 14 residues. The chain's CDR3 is CSVEDRGTSETQYF. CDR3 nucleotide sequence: TGCAGCGTCGAGGACAGGGGGACTTCGGAGACCCAGTACTTC.

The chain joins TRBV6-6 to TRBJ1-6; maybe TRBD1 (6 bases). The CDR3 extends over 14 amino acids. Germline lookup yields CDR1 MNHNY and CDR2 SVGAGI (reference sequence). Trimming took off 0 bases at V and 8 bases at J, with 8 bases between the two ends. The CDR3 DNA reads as TGTGCCAGCAGTTACTCAGGGGGTGATTCACCCCTCCACTTT. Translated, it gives CASSYSGGDSPLHF.

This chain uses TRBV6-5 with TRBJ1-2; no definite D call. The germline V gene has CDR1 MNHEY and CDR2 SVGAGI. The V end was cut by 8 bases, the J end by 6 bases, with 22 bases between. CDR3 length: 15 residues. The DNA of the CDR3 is TGTGCCAGCGGCCCCGGGTCCTTCTTTCTCAATGGCTACACCTTC. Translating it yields CASGPGSFFLNGYTF.

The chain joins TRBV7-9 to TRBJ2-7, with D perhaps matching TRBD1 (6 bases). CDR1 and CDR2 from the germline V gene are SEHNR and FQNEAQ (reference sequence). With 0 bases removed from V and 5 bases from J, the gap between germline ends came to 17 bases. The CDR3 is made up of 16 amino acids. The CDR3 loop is CASSLAWSQGRDEQYF. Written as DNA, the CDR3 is TGTGCCAGCAGCTTAGCGTGGTCTCAGGGGCGGGACGAGCAGTACTTC. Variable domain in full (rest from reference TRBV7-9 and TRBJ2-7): DTGVSQNPRHKITKRGQNVTFRCDPISEHNRLYWYRQTLGQGPEFLTYFQNEAQLEKSRLLSDRFSAERPKGSFSTLEIQRTEQGDSAMYLCASSLAWSQGRDEQYFGPGTRLTVT.